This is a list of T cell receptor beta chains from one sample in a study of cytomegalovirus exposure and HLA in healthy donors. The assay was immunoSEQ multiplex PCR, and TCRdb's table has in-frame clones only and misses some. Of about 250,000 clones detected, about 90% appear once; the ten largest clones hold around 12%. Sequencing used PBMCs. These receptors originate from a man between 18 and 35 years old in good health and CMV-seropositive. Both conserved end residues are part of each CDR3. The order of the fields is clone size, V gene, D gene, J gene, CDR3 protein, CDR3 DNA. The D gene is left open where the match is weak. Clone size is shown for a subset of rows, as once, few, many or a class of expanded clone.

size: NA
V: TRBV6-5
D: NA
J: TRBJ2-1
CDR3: CASSRDAAYNEQFF
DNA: TGTGCCAGCAGTCGGGACGCTGCCTACAATGAGCAGTTCTTC

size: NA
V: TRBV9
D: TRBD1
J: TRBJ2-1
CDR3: CASSTGTGSYNEQFF
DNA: TGTGCCAGCAGCACCGGGACAGGGTCCTACAATGAGCAGTTCTTC

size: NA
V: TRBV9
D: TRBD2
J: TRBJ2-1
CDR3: CASSAGTSGDNEQFF
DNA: TGTGCCAGCAGCGCGGGGACTAGCGGAGACAATGAGCAGTTCTTC

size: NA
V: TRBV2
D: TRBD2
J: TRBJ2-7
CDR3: CASRPLAGGPYEQYF
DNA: TGTGCCAGCAGACCCCTAGCGGGAGGCCCCTACGAGCAGTACTTC

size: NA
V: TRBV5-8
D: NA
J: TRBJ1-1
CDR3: CASSLFRTEAFF
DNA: TGTGCCAGCAGCTTGTTTCGCACTGAAGCTTTCTTT

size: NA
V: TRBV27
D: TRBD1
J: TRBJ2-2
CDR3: CASSWTGNTGELFF
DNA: TGTGCCAGCAGTTGGACAGGGAACACCGGGGAGCTGTTTTTT

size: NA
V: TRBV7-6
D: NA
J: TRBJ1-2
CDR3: CASSLVASPRYYGYTF
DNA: TGTGCCAGCAGCTTAGTTGCGTCCCCTAGGTACTATGGCTACACCTTC

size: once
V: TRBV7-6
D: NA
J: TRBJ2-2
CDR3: CASSLGENTGELFF
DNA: TGTGCCAGCAGCTTAGGGGAGAACACCGGGGAGCTGTTTTTT

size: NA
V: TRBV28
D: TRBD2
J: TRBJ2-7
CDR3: CASRRTGTSGSYEQYF
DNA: TGTGCCAGCAGGCGAACCGGGACTAGCGGTTCCTACGAGCAGTACTTC

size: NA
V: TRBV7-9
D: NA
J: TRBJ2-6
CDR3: CASSFSFQGSGSGANVLTF
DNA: TGTGCCAGCAGCTTCTCATTCCAGGGTTCAGGTTCTGGGGCCAACGTCCTGACTTTC

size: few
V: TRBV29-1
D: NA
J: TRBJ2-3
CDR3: CSVQRGGTDTQYF
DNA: TGCAGCGTTCAGCGTGGCGGGACAGATACGCAGTATTTT

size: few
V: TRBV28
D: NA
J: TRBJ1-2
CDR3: CASSPQESYGYTF
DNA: TGTGCCAGCAGTCCACAGGAGTCCTATGGCTACACCTTC

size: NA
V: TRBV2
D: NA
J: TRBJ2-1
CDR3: CASSEIRPEANEQFF
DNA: TGTGCCAGCAGTGAAATTCGCCCCGAGGCTAATGAGCAGTTCTTC

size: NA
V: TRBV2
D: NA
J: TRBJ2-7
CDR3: CATKGEQVHEQYF
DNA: TGTGCCACCAAGGGGGAGCAGGTGCACGAGCAGTACTTC

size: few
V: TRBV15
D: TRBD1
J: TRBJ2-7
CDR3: CATSSGDSYEQYF
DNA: TGTGCCACCAGCAGTGGGGACAGCTACGAGCAGTACTTC

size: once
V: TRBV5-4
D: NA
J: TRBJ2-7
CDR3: CASSFRDEQYF
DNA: TGTGCCAGCAGCTTCCGGGACGAGCAGTACTTC

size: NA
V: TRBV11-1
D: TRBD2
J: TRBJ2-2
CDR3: CASSPTSGANTGELFF
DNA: TGTGCCAGCAGCCCGACTAGCGGGGCGAACACCGGGGAGCTGTTTTTT